The entry that follows covers one T cell receptor beta chain sequence. The target antigen is unknown. CDR1 and CDR2 from the germline V gene are DFQATT and SNEGSKA (reference sequence). Trimming took 2 bases from V and 1 from J, leaving 12 bases between them. The CDR3 loop spans 15 amino acids. This record comes from a study of T-cell memory formation after mild COVID-19. Study findings and constraints: There was a balanced CD4/CD8 profile in clones contracting day 15 to 85, and later expanders leaned CD4+. Certain responding clones were present in pre-infection memory, suggesting participation of cross-reactive memory. Mainly in CM and EM were contracting CD4+ clones; CD8+ were in EMRA.

5'RACE primed from the constant segment yielded TCR alpha and TCR beta cDNA libraries bearing sample barcodes and UMIs. TCRdb called the 5' RACE reads again in MiXCR, with one record for every CDR3 protein. The sample yields approximately 400,000 distinct CDR3 sequences, 20% to 25% seen once. This chain links TRBV20-1 with TRBJ1-5, with no clear D. The specimen sequenced was PBMCs or a T cell subset sorted from them (not recorded which). This TCR came from an adult woman who had mild COVID-19 (a few samples of this study predate the infection). Cell type and time point are not known. CDR3 DNA: TGCAGTGCTAGACCGGAGGTTTTAAGCAATCAGCCCCAGCATTTT. This codes for CSARPEVLSNQPQHF.